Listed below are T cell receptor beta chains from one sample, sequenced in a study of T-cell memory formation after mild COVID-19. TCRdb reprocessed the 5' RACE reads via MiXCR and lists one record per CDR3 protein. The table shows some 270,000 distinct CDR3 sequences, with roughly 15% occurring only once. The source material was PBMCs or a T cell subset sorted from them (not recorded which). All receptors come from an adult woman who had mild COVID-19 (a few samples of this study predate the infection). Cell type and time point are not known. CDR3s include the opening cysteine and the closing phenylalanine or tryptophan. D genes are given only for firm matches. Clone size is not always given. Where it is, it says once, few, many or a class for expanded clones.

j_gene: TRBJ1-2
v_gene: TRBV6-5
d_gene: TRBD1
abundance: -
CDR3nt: TGTGCCAGCAGTCCGACACAGGGGACTAACTATGGCTACACCTTC
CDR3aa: CASSPTQGTNYGYTF

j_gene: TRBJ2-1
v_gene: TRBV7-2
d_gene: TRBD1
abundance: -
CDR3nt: TGTTCCAGCAGCCGGGGACAGGGTTACAATGAGCAGTTCTTC
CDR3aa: CSSSRGQGYNEQFF

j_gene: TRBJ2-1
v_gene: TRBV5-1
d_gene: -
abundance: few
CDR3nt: TGCGCCAGCAGCTTGGCGGCTCCCTACAATGAGCAGTTCTTC
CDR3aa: CASSLAAPYNEQFF

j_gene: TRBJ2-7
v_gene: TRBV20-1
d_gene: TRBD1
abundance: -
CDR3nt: TGCAGTGGGGGACAGGGTCTGTACGAGCAGTACTTC
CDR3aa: CSGGQGLYEQYF

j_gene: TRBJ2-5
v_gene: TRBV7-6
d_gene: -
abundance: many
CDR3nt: TGTGCCAGCAGCTTAGATGGCGGGGGCCGCCAAGAGACCCAGTACTTC
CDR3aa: CASSLDGGGRQETQYF

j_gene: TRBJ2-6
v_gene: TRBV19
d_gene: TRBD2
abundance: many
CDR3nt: TGTGCCAGTAGTGCTCTAGCGGCCAGATCTGGGGCCAACGTCCTGACTTTC
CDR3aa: CASSALAARSGANVLTF

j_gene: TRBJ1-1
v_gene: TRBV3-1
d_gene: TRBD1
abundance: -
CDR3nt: TGTGCCAGCAGCCAAAACAGGGGGTATGAAGCTTTCTTT
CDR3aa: CASSQNRGYEAFF

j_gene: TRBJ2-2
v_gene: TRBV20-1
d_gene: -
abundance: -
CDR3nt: TGCAGTGCCCAGAAGGTTGACACCGGGGAGCTGTTTTTT
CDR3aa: CSAQKVDTGELFF

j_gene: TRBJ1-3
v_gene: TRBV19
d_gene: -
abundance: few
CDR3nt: TGTGCCAGTAGGTCGGGAGCTGGAAACACCATATATTTT
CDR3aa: CASRSGAGNTIYF

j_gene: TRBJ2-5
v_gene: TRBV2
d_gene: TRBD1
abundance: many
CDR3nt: TGTGCCAGCAGTGATTTGACAGGGGGAGAGACCCAGTACTTC
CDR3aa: CASSDLTGGETQYF

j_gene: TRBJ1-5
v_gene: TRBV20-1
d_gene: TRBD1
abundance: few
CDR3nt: TGCAGTGCTTCGACAGGGGGAGACAATCAGCCCCAGCATTTT
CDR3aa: CSASTGGDNQPQHF

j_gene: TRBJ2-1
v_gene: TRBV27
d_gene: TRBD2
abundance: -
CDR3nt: TGTGCCAGCAGTTTGTTACTAGCGGGGGCCGGAGGGCAGTTCTTC
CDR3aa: CASSLLLAGAGGQFF

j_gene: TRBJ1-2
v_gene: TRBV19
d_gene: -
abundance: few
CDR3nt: TGTGCCAGTAGTATAGGTGGACGGAACTATGGCTACACCTTC
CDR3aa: CASSIGGRNYGYTF

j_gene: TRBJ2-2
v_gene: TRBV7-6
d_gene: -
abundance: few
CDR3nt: TGTGCCAGCAGCTTAGTTCCCTTACAGGGAGCGGCCGGGGAGCTGTTTTTT
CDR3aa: CASSLVPLQGAAGELFF